These T cell receptor beta chains were read from a single sample in a study of blood T cell repertoires in COVID-19. Clones were read by immunoSEQ multiplex PCR, and TCRdb kept only the in-frame ones, dropping some. Of 85,000 to 130,000 clones in the sample, over 85% were seen once. Sequenced material: peripheral blood. Source of these receptors: a man in his 70s with acute or convalescent COVID-19. Each CDR3 is given with its conserved first and last residue. Fields, in order: clone size, J gene, V gene, CDR3 protein. The listing skips clone size in some rows; elsewhere it reads once, few, many or a size class.

abundance: .; j_gene: TRBJ2-3; v_gene: TRBV28; CDR3aa: CAGGSSTDTQYF
abundance: .; j_gene: TRBJ1-5; v_gene: TRBV18; CDR3aa: CASSPIAGEGSNQPQHF
abundance: .; j_gene: TRBJ2-7; v_gene: TRBV18; CDR3aa: CASAPTGKDSYEQYF
abundance: .; j_gene: TRBJ1-2; v_gene: TRBV12-3/TRBV12-4; CDR3aa: CASSSDRGCYTF
abundance: few; j_gene: TRBJ1-3; v_gene: TRBV7-6; CDR3aa: CASSIDRAAGNTIYF
abundance: .; j_gene: TRBJ2-7; v_gene: TRBV12-5; CDR3aa: CASGLVLRFGETGGGEQYF
abundance: .; j_gene: TRBJ1-6; v_gene: TRBV5-1; CDR3aa: CASSPSPGDNSPLHF
abundance: .; j_gene: TRBJ2-3; v_gene: TRBV28; CDR3aa: CASSKPSRGTDTQYF
abundance: .; j_gene: TRBJ1-1; v_gene: TRBV28; CDR3aa: CASIRLLPNTEAFF
abundance: .; j_gene: TRBJ2-1; v_gene: TRBV29-1; CDR3aa: CSVYGSGRNEQFF
abundance: .; j_gene: TRBJ2-7; v_gene: TRBV7-2; CDR3aa: CASSLGGSLSYEQYF
abundance: .; j_gene: TRBJ2-5; v_gene: TRBV12-2; CDR3aa: CASRPEGLAGAGGVWETQYF
abundance: .; j_gene: TRBJ2-2; v_gene: TRBV7-2; CDR3aa: CASSLRGNTGELFF
abundance: .; j_gene: TRBJ2-5; v_gene: TRBV7-9; CDR3aa: CASSLGRFVQETQYF
abundance: .; j_gene: TRBJ1-5; v_gene: TRBV20-1; CDR3aa: CSASRDRGNQPQHF
abundance: .; j_gene: TRBJ2-3; v_gene: TRBV5-6; CDR3aa: CASDRGQADTQYF
abundance: .; j_gene: TRBJ2-2; v_gene: TRBV7-9; CDR3aa: CASSRQGQNTGELFF
abundance: .; j_gene: TRBJ1-5; v_gene: TRBV10-2; CDR3aa: CASTDRGDQPQHF
abundance: .; j_gene: TRBJ2-4; v_gene: TRBV28; CDR3aa: CASSLQGLAKNIQYF
abundance: .; j_gene: TRBJ2-6; v_gene: TRBV3-1/TRBV3-2; CDR3aa: CASSPQPPGGSSGANVLTF
abundance: .; j_gene: TRBJ1-2; v_gene: TRBV14; CDR3aa: CASSPGQPRSYGYTF
abundance: .; j_gene: TRBJ2-7; v_gene: TRBV13; CDR3aa: CASSEGLLLGEQYF
abundance: .; j_gene: TRBJ1-2; v_gene: TRBV25-1; CDR3aa: CASSDGPGPYGYTF
abundance: .; j_gene: TRBJ1-1; v_gene: TRBV5-6; CDR3aa: CASSSTGANTEAFF
abundance: .; j_gene: TRBJ1-2; v_gene: TRBV6-5; CDR3aa: CASSYDRGYGYTF
abundance: .; j_gene: TRBJ2-1; v_gene: TRBV3-1/TRBV3-2; CDR3aa: CASSQDTGGATYNEQFF
abundance: .; j_gene: TRBJ2-7; v_gene: TRBV18; CDR3aa: CASSPTTVLNEQYF
abundance: .; j_gene: TRBJ1-4; v_gene: TRBV20-1; CDR3aa: CSASGGGNEKLFF
abundance: .; j_gene: TRBJ2-3; v_gene: TRBV14; CDR3aa: CASSPAAGGITDTQYF
abundance: .; j_gene: TRBJ2-2; v_gene: TRBV7-7; CDR3aa: CASSFGTRGTGELFF
abundance: .; j_gene: TRBJ2-5; v_gene: TRBV6-1; CDR3aa: CASSQARGETQYF
abundance: .; j_gene: TRBJ1-1; v_gene: TRBV21-1; CDR3aa: CASSHTGGTEAFF
abundance: once; j_gene: TRBJ2-3; v_gene: TRBV7-3; CDR3aa: CASSLGGRAADTQYF